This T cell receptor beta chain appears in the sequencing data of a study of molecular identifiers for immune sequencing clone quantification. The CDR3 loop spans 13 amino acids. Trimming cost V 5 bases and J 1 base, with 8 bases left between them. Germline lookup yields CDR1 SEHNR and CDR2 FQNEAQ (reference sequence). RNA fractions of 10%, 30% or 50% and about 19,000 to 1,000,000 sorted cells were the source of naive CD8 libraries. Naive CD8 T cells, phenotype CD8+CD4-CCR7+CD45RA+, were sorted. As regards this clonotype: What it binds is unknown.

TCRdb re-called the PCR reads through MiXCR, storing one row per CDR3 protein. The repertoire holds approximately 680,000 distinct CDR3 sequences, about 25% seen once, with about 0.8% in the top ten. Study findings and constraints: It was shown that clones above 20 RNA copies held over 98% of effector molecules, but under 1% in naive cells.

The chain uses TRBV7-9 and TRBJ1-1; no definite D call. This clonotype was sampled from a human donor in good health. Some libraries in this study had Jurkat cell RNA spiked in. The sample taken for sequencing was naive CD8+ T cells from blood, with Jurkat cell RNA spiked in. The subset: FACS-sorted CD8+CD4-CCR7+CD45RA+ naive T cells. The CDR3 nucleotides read TGTGCCAGCAGCCCCTCGGAGAACACTGAAGCTTTCTTT. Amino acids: CASSPSENTEAFF.